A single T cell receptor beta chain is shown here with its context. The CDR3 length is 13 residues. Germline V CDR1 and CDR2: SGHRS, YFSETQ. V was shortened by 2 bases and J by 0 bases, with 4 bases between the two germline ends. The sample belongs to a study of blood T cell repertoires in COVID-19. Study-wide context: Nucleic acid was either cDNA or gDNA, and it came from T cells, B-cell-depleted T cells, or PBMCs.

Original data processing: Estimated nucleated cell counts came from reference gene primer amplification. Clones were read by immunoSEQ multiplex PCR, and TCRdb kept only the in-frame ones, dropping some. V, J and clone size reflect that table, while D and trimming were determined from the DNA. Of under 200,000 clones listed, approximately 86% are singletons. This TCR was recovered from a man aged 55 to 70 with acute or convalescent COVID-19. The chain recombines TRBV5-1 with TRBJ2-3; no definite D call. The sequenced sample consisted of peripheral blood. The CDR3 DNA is TGCGCCAGCAGCTTATCTAGCACAGATACGCAGTATTTT. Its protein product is CASSLSSTDTQYF. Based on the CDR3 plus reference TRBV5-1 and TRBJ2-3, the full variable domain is KAGVTQTPRYLIKTRGQQVTLSCSPISGHRSVSWYQQTPGQGLQFLFEYFSETQRNKGNFPGRFSGRQFSNSRSEMNVSTLELGDSALYLCASSLSSTDTQYFGPGTRLTVL.